The 27 T cell receptor beta chains presented below share a single source sample, sequenced in a study of siplizumab effects on memory and regulatory T cells. Sequenced by immunoSEQ multiplex PCR; TCRdb stores in-frame clones only, minus some. The repertoire holds fewer than 85,000 clones, approximately 95% seen once, with 15% to 20% in the top ten. Sequenced material: CD8+ T cells sorted from blood. Receptors were obtained from a human donor in good health.

V is TRBV4-1 and J is TRBJ2-7; 14 bases fit TRBD2. Germline lookup yields CDR1 MGHRA and CDR2 YSYEKL. V gave up 5 bases and J gave up 5 bases; unmatched junction bases: 2. The CDR3 loop spans 14 amino acids. The CDR3 nucleotides read TGCGCCAGCAGCTGGGGACTAGCGGGAGACGAGCAGTACTTC. Translating gives CASSWGLAGDEQYF.

The chain combines TRBV6-5 with TRBJ2-1; TRBD2 is a possible D gene (7 bases). This CDR3 spans 16 amino acids. Germline V CDR1 and CDR2: MNHEY, SVGAGI. V shed 0 bases and J shed 7 bases, with 16 bases lying between them. The CDR3 protein is CASSYSIRGGWNEQFF. The CDR3 bases are TGTGCCAGCAGTTACTCGATTAGGGGGGGGTGGAATGAGCAGTTCTTC.

This chain joins TRBV7-9 and TRBJ2-7; 8 nucleotides match TRBD2. CDR3 length equals 15 residues. After removal of 1 base from V and 9 bases from J, the junction contained 11 bases not matched to a gene. The V gene's germline CDR1 is SEHNR and CDR2 FQNEAQ (reference sequence). The CDR3 loop reads CASSLVIGLAGGQYF. The CDR3 DNA reads as TGTGCCAGCAGCTTAGTTATTGGACTAGCCGGTGGGCAGTACTTC.

The rearrangement uses TRBV11-2 and TRBJ2-5, with unresolved D. The CDR3 length is 14 residues. The germline V and J ends were trimmed by 2 bases and 1 base, with 8 bases remaining between them. In germline, CDR1 is SGHAT, CDR2 FQNNGV. CDR3 loop: CASSLTGIQETQYF. In nucleotides, the CDR3 is TGTGCCAGCAGCTTAACGGGTATCCAAGAGACCCAGTACTTC.

The chain uses TRBV12-5 and TRBJ2-7; D not certain. Germline V gives CDR1 LGHNT, CDR2 FRNRAP. V was clipped by 2 bases and J by 2 bases, with 13 bases between them. This CDR3 region has 15 residues. This CDR3 reads CASGLNSAGTYEQYF. The CDR3, as DNA: TGTGCTAGTGGTTTGAATTCAGCTGGTACCTACGAGCAGTACTTC.

This clone was found once. CDR3 protein: CASSFITGGSGGNQPQHF. CDR3 bases: TGTGCCAGCAGTTTTATAACAGGGGGGAGCGGGGGCAATCAGCCCCAGCATTTT. The rearrangement joins TRBV28 to TRBJ1-5, with 8 bases aligning to TRBD1. Germline-derived CDR1 and CDR2 are MDHEN and SYDVKM. This CDR3 is 18 amino acids long. J was trimmed by 2 bases and V by 3 bases; bases with no gene match: 12.

The chain is built from TRBV4-1 and TRBJ1-3; D is unclear. The CDR3 consists of 15 residues. Trimming took 3 bases from V and 3 from J, leaving 12 bases between them. Germline CDR1 and CDR2: MGHRA and YSYEKL. As DNA, the CDR3 is TGCGCCAGCAGCCACGACCACCCCATTGGAAACACCATATATTTT. Its translation: CASSHDHPIGNTIYF.

The V gene is TRBV13, the J gene TRBJ2-3; D unresolved. In germline, CDR1 is PRHDT, CDR2 FYEKMQ (reference sequence). Trimming cost V 2 bases and J 6 bases, with 12 bases left between them. This CDR3 region has 14 residues. The CDR3 bases are TGTGCCAGCAGCTTATCTATTGCCCCGGATACGCAGTATTTT. It encodes CASSLSIAPDTQYF.

V is TRBV18 and J is TRBJ2-1, with 8 bases that match TRBD2. This CDR3 region has 13 residues. Germline V gene data show CDR1 as KGHSH and CDR2 as LQKENI. V dropped 3 bases and J dropped 6; count of bases not matched to a gene: 1. CDR3 residues: CASSPGTSNEQFF. The DNA of the CDR3 is TGTGCCAGCTCACCGGGGACTAGCAATGAGCAGTTCTTC.

The chain links TRBV2 to TRBJ2-7, with 7 bases fitting TRBD1. The CDR3 length is 13 residues. With 7 bases clipped from V and 5 bases from J, the junction kept 8 bases outside the gene matches. CDR1 SNHLY and CDR2 FYNNEI come from the germline V gene. CDR3 nucleotide sequence: TGTGCCAGCATCCCCAGGGGGAGAAACGAGCAGTACTTC. This translates into CASIPRGRNEQYF.

This clone was seen just once. This chain joins TRBV7-9 and TRBJ2-7, with D hard to call. This CDR3 has 13 amino acids. Germline V gives CDR1 SEHNR, CDR2 FQNEAQ (reference sequence). V was trimmed by 0 bases and J by 6 bases, leaving 9 bases between them. This CDR3 is CASSLAPWFEQYF. In DNA form, the CDR3 reads TGTGCCAGCAGCTTAGCGCCATGGTTCGAGCAGTACTTC.

The rearrangement joins TRBV18 to TRBJ1-5; 7 bases map to TRBD1. J was trimmed by 5 bases and V by 5 bases; bases with no gene match: 9. The CDR3 loop spans 15 amino acids. CDR1 is KGHSH, CDR2 LQKENI, per germline. The CDR3 loop is CASSGLGDRYQPQHF. The CDR3 bases are TGTGCCAGCTCAGGTCTCGGGGACAGATATCAGCCCCAGCATTTT. The whole variable domain, filled in from reference TRBV18 and TRBJ1-5, reads NAGVMQNPRHLVRRRGQEARLRCSPMKGHSHVYWYRQLPEEGLKFMVYLQKENIIDESGMPKERFSAEFPKEGPSILRIQQVVRGDSAAYFCASSGLGDRYQPQHFGDGTRLSIL.

V is TRBV13 and J is TRBJ2-7; 8 bases align to TRBD2. J gave up 4 bases and V 5 bases, and 10 bases lay outside the gene matches. CDR1 and CDR2 from the germline V gene are PRHDT and FYEKMQ (reference sequence). The CDR3 runs to 15 residues. The CDR3: CASSLTSEVVYEQYF. CDR3 nucleotide sequence: TGTGCCAGCAGCCTGACTAGCGAGGTCGTTTACGAGCAGTACTTC.

The V and J genes are TRBV5-6 and TRBJ1-3; 7 positions agree with TRBD1. V lost 2 bases and J lost 1; bases outside the gene matches: 6. Germline lookup yields CDR1 SGHDT and CDR2 YYEEEE. The CDR3 sequence is 16 residues long. CDR3 nucleotide sequence: TGTGCCAGCAGCTTTGGACAGGCGATGTCTGGAAACACCATATATTTT. Encoded protein: CASSFGQAMSGNTIYF.

V and J are TRBV5-6 and TRBJ2-7; 9 bases are shared with TRBD1. Germline trimming cut 4 bases from V and 4 bases from J; bases unmatched to any gene: 6. This CDR3 comprises 14 residues. Germline V gene data show CDR1 as SGHDT and CDR2 as YYEEEE. CDR3 residues: CASSPGTGKYEQYF. CDR3 DNA: TGTGCCAGCAGCCCCGGGACAGGGAAATACGAGCAGTACTTC.

This clone is judged medium-sized. The chain joins TRBV7-9 to TRBJ2-3, with 9 bases fitting TRBD2. This CDR3 spans 17 amino acids. In germline, CDR1 is SEHNR, CDR2 FQNEAQ (reference sequence). V shed 7 bases, J shed 2 bases, and the junction held 13 bases outside the gene matches. The CDR3 reads CASTHSGSLRHTDTQYF. Written as DNA, the CDR3 is TGTGCCAGCACTCATAGCGGGAGCTTGCGTCACACAGATACGCAGTATTTT.

This sequence joins TRBV11-2 and TRBJ2-3; 7 bases line up with TRBD2. This CDR3 has 15 amino acids. Germline V gene sequence: CDR1 SGHAT, CDR2 FQNNGV. Unmatched junction bases numbered 11, after V lost 2 bases and J lost 9 bases. CDR3 in DNA: TGTGCCAGCAGCTTAAGCATCGCGGGAGAGGGCACGCAGTATTTT. It is translated as CASSLSIAGEGTQYF.

V usage is TRBV11-2 and J usage is TRBJ2-1; perhaps TRBD2 as D (6 bases). V was trimmed by 2 bases and J by 3 bases, leaving 8 bases between them. Germline CDR1 reads SGHAT; CDR2 reads FQNNGV. The CDR3 is made up of 14 amino acids. In nucleotides, the CDR3 is TGTGCCAGCAGCTTACTCGGGGGCTACAATGAGCAGTTCTTC. It translates to CASSLLGGYNEQFF.

This chain uses TRBV30 with TRBJ2-1; maybe TRBD1 (5 bases). V lost 0 bases and J lost 5, with 8 bases in between. Germline CDR1 is GTSNPN and CDR2 is SVGIG (reference sequence). CDR3 length: 13 amino acids. The CDR3 nucleotides are TGTGCCTGGAGTGTTGACAGAAACAATGAGCAGTTCTTC. This sequence encodes CAWSVDRNNEQFF.

The rearrangement links TRBV7-8 to TRBJ2-3, with a tentative D call TRBD2 (5 bases). V lost 5 bases to trimming and J lost 0 bases, with 12 bases between them. Germline CDR1 is SGHVS and CDR2 is FQNEAQ. The CDR3 length is 15 residues. The CDR3: CASSPSTKSTDTQYF. The DNA of the CDR3 is TGTGCCAGCAGCCCATCGACTAAGAGCACAGATACGCAGTATTTT.

The chain carries TRBV5-4 and TRBJ1-1; 7 nucleotides agree with TRBD1. V was clipped by 4 bases and J by 9 bases; unmatched bases: 6. The CDR3 covers 12 residues. CDR1 and CDR2 (germline): SGHNT, YYREEE (reference sequence). DNA for the CDR3: TGTGCCAGCAGCCACGGACAGGAGAAAGCTTTCTTT. Encoded protein: CASSHGQEKAFF.

CDR3: CASSLGGATRQNGYTF. As DNA, the CDR3 is TGTGCCAGCAGCTTAGGCGGGGCAACAAGGCAAAATGGCTACACCTTC. The rearrangement links TRBV7-9 to TRBJ1-2; a weak D match, TRBD1 (5 bases). The CDR3 loop spans 16 amino acids. Germline V gene sequence: CDR1 SEHNR, CDR2 FQNEAQ (reference sequence). The V end lost 1 base, the J end lost 6 bases, and 18 bases lay between the germline ends.

This chain connects TRBV2 to TRBJ1-1; D unclear. V was shortened by 6 bases and J by 1 base, with 12 bases between the two germline ends. The CDR3 covers 14 residues. Germline CDR1 reads SNHLY; CDR2 reads FYNNEI. In DNA, the CDR3 is TGTGCCAGCAGAAGAGCACCTAGGAACACTGAAGCTTTCTTT. This sequence encodes CASRRAPRNTEAFF.

This rearrangement joins TRBV13 to TRBJ1-2, with TRBD1 identical over 8 bases. Germline trimming cut 2 bases from V and 7 bases from J; bases unmatched to any gene: 6. Per the germline V gene, CDR1 is PRHDT and CDR2 is FYEKMQ (reference sequence). The CDR3 extends over 14 amino acids. The CDR3 DNA sequence: TGTGCCAGCAGCTTATTACAGGGGGGGATTGGCTACACCTTC. It specifies CASSLLQGGIGYTF.

The V gene is TRBV27, the J gene TRBJ2-3; D not certain. This CDR3 is 15 amino acids long. Trimming cost V 0 bases and J 0 bases, with 7 bases left between them. Per the germline V gene, CDR1 is MNHEY and CDR2 is SMNVEV (reference sequence). CDR3 loop: CASSLSPESTDTQYF. The CDR3 DNA sequence: TGTGCCAGCAGTTTATCCCCAGAGAGCACAGATACGCAGTATTTT.

This chain uses TRBV28 with TRBJ2-5; TRBD1 is a possible D gene (5 bases). The CDR3 has 15 amino acids. Germline V gene sequence: CDR1 MDHEN, CDR2 SYDVKM. V was pared by 6 bases and J by 0 bases, with 14 bases between. The CDR3 DNA follows: TGTGCCAGCAGCCAACGTACAGGTGACCAAGAGACCCAGTACTTC. Its translation is CASSQRTGDQETQYF.

The chain carries TRBV23-1 and TRBJ2-1; 7 bases fit TRBD1. TRBV23-1 is annotated as an ORF whose role is uncertain. The CDR3 is 18 amino acids. J was trimmed by 4 bases and V by 2 bases; bases with no gene match: 14. The CDR3 region is CASSQARQGPGRYNEQFF. In DNA, the CDR3 is TGCGCCAGCAGTCAAGCCCGACAGGGACCGGGGCGTTACAATGAGCAGTTCTTC.